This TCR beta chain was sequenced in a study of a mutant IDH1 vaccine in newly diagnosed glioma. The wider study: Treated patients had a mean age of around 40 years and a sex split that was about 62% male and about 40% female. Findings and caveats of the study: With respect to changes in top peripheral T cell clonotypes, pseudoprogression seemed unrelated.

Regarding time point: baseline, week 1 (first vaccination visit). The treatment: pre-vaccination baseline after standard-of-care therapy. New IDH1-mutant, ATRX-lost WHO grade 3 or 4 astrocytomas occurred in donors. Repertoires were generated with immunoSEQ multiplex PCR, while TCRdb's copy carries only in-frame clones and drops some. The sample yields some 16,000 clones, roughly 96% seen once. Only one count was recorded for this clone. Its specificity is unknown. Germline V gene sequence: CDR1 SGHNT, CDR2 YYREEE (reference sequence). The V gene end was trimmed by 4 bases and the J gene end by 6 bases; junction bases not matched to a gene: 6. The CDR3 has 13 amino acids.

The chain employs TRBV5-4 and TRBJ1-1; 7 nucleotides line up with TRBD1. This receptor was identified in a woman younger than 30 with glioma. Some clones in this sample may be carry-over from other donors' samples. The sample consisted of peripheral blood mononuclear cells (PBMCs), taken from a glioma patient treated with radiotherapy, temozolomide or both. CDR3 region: CASSLDRVAEAFF. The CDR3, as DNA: TGTGCCAGCAGCCTCGACAGGGTGGCTGAAGCTTTCTTT.